The 8 T cell receptor beta chains below were found in one sample sequenced in a study of Graves' ophthalmopathy and Graves' hyperthyroidism. Transcripts of RNA were the source for amplifying TCR beta CDR3 regions. An initial RT-PCR round employing HTBI primers preceded a second-round multiplex PCR. MiXCR, run by TCRdb on the multiplex PCR reads, gives a single entry per CDR3 protein. The sample gives 600,000 to 650,000 distinct CDR3 sequences, about 20% of which show up once; more than 5.5% is in the top ten. The specimen was peripheral blood. The receptors stem from a woman younger than 30 with stable Graves' hyperthyroidism. Some clones in this sample may be carry-over from other donors' samples.

This sequence joins TRBV4-2 and TRBJ2-7; 10 bases fit TRBD1. V lost 2 bases, J lost 0 bases, and 7 bases stayed unmatched. Germline CDR1 reads LGHNA; CDR2 reads YNFKEQ. CDR3 length: 17 residues. The CDR3 is CASSQRRGQGSSYEQYF. CDR3 DNA sequence: TGTGCCAGCAGCCAAAGGAGGGGACAGGGGTCCTCCTACGAGCAGTACTTC.

This clonotype has a single count. The chain carries TRBV6-5 and TRBJ2-7; 10 bases fit TRBD2. The ends lost 0 bases at V and 3 bases at J; junction bases unmatched: 2. This CDR3 has 15 residues. The germline gives CDR1 MNHEY, CDR2 SVGAGI. The CDR3 DNA follows: TGTGCCAGCAGTTACTCTAGCGGGAGGAACTACGAGCAGTACTTC. Translating gives CASSYSSGRNYEQYF.

This clonotype was counted many times. V usage is TRBV20-1 and J usage is TRBJ1-1; D gene unclear. The CDR3 has 13 residues. The germline V gene has CDR1 DFQATT and CDR2 SNEGSKA (reference sequence). The V end lost 3 bases, the J end lost 1 base, and 9 bases lay between the germline ends. The CDR3 reads CSASEVGNTEAFF. The CDR3 DNA follows: TGCAGTGCTAGCGAGGTCGGGAACACTGAAGCTTTCTTT.

This clonotype was observed many times. The chain links TRBV12-5 to TRBJ1-2, with 7 bases aligning to TRBD1. The CDR3 totals 14 residues. Unmatched junction bases numbered 10, after V lost 4 bases and J lost 8 bases. The germline CDR1 and CDR2 sequences are LGHNT and FRNRAP. CDR3 residues: CASGSGGGARGYTF. DNA of the CDR3: TGTGCTAGTGGTTCCGGAGGGGGCGCGAGAGGCTACACCTTC.

The sample holds many counts of this clonotype. The chain carries TRBV28 and TRBJ1-2; the D gene is possibly TRBD1 (6 bases). Germline values: CDR1 MDHEN, CDR2 SYDVKM. The CDR3 has 12 residues. Between the trimmed V and J ends, which lost 6 bases and 8 bases, there was a span of 13 bases. CDR3 sequence reads: CASSPTGFGYTF. The DNA for the CDR3 is TGTGCCAGCAGCCCCACAGGGTTCGGCTACACCTTC.

This clonotype was picked up many times. V gene TRBV6-5 combines with J gene TRBJ1-1, with D uncertain. The CDR3 covers 14 residues. V lost 8 bases, J lost 2 bases, and 15 bases lay in between. CDR1 and CDR2 from the germline V gene are MNHEY and SVGAGI. CDR3 nucleotide sequence: TGTGCCAGCGCTAGGAGTCAGGTAAACACTGAAGCTTTCTTT. It encodes CASARSQVNTEAFF.

This CDR3 reads CASSQEVWDSKNIQYF. The CDR3 region has the DNA TGTGCCAGCAGCCAAGAAGTATGGGACAGCAAAAACATTCAGTACTTC. The J gene is TRBJ2-4, the V gene TRBV3-1; 7 positions agree with TRBD1. CDR3 length: 16 residues. Germline V gives CDR1 LGHDT, CDR2 YNNKEL (reference sequence). With 0 bases clipped from V and 3 bases from J, the junction kept 5 bases outside the gene matches.

The chain recombines TRBV2 with TRBJ2-5; the D is unclear. The CDR3 covers 15 residues. The germline V and J ends were trimmed by 7 bases and 7 bases, with 22 bases remaining between them. Germline V CDR1 and CDR2: SNHLY, FYNNEI. CDR3 amino acids: CASISPDSTQTTQYF. DNA for the CDR3: TGTGCCAGCATCTCCCCGGATAGCACCCAAACGACCCAGTACTTC.